These 27 T cell receptor beta chains were all obtained from the same sample, sequenced in a study of blood T cell repertoires in COVID-19. Libraries were prepared by immunoSEQ multiplex PCR; TCRdb keeps only in-frame clonotypes and omits some of them. The sample has under 50,000 clones, roughly 87% seen once. Sample: peripheral blood. The receptors derive from a human donor in a cohort sampled during active COVID-19.

The chain employs TRBV5-4 and TRBJ1-4; no definite D call. Germline CDR1 reads SGHNT; CDR2 reads YYREEE (reference sequence). Trimming cost V 2 bases and J 8 bases, with 13 bases left between them. This CDR3 is built from 14 residues. The DNA for the CDR3 is TGTGCCAGCAGCTTCGGGGTTGCGAGGGAAAAACTGTTTTTT. It translates to CASSFGVAREKLFF.

V is TRBV18 and J is TRBJ1-1; 7 bases are a match to TRBD1. The CDR3 spans 15 residues. V shed 3 bases, J shed 3 bases, and the junction held 7 bases outside the gene matches. Germline-derived CDR1 and CDR2 are KGHSH and LQKENI. CDR3 in DNA: TGTGCCAGCTCACCCTTGACAGGGTCGTACACTGAAGCTTTCTTT. The encoded protein is CASSPLTGSYTEAFF.

J is TRBJ2-1 and V is TRBV19; 13 nucleotides line up with TRBD2. CDR1 is LNHDA, CDR2 SQIVND, per germline (reference sequence). The CDR3 length is 15 residues. Losses at the gene ends were 6 bases for V and 4 bases for J; bases not matched to a gene: 3. In DNA form, the CDR3 reads TGTGCCAGTAGGAAGGGACTAGCGGGGTACAATGAGCAGTTCTTC. Protein: CASRKGLAGYNEQFF.

The chain links TRBV7-2 to TRBJ1-2, with 8 bases fitting TRBD1. J gave up 5 bases and V 2 bases, and 7 bases lay outside the gene matches. There are 15 residues in the CDR3. Germline CDR1 reads SGHTA; CDR2 reads FQGNSA. The CDR3 coding sequence is TGTGCCAGCAGCTTAAACAGGGGGTTCAATTATGGCTACACCTTC. It yields the protein CASSLNRGFNYGYTF.

V gene TRBV6-1 combines with J gene TRBJ1-5, with D maybe TRBD1 (6 bases). This CDR3 is 14 amino acids long. V lost 2 bases, J lost 3 bases, and 8 bases lay in between. CDR1 and CDR2 (germline): MNHNS, SASEGT. CDR3 sequence: CASSERDNNQPQHF. The CDR3 DNA is TGTGCCAGCAGTGAACGGGACAACAATCAGCCCCAGCATTTT.

The chain is built from TRBV7-3 and TRBJ2-1, with D perhaps TRBD1 (5 bases). Germline CDR1 reads SGHTA; CDR2 reads FQGTGA. This CDR3 is built from 14 residues. Trimming left V 1 base short and J 7 bases short, with 11 bases between. CDR3 sequence reads: CASSLKPGWNEQFF. The CDR3 bases are TGTGCCAGCAGCTTAAAACCAGGGTGGAATGAGCAGTTCTTC.

The chain links TRBV15 to TRBJ1-5; 10 bases line up with TRBD1. The CDR3 loop spans 19 amino acids. V lost 0 bases and J lost 0; bases outside the gene matches: 8. Germline CDR1 LNHNV, CDR2 YYDKDF (reference sequence). The CDR3 sequence is CATSRDCGTGVYSNQPQHF. The CDR3 bases are TGTGCCACCAGCAGAGATTGCGGGACAGGGGTCTATAGCAATCAGCCCCAGCATTTT.

The V gene is TRBV7-2, the J gene TRBJ1-1, with D tentatively TRBD1 (5 bases). Trimming stripped 1 base from V and 13 bases from J, with 10 bases between. This CDR3 is 11 amino acids long. Germline CDR1 SGHTA, CDR2 FQGNSA. The CDR3 coding sequence is TGTGCCAGCAGCTTAGGCAGGGTTGGTTTCTTT. Amino acids: CASSLGRVGFF.

The J gene is TRBJ2-5, the V gene TRBV2, with 8 positions matching TRBD2. This CDR3 is 16 amino acids long. Germline V gene data show CDR1 as SNHLY and CDR2 as FYNNEI. Trimming cost V 1 base and J 1 base; bases outside gene matches: 5. The CDR3, as DNA: TGTGCCAGCAGTGAAGTGGCGGGGGGATTCCAAGAGACCCAGTACTTC. It specifies CASSEVAGGFQETQYF.

The gene calls are TRBV30 and TRBJ1-4; 8 bases are shared with TRBD1. CDR1 is GTSNPN and CDR2 is SVGIG in the germline V gene (reference sequence). This CDR3 comprises 14 residues. V shed 4 bases, J shed 8 bases, and the junction held 9 bases outside the gene matches. CDR3 amino acids: CAWTRGQAGEKLFF. As DNA, the CDR3 is TGTGCCTGGACGAGGGGACAGGCGGGCGAAAAACTGTTTTTT.

The chain couples TRBV2 to TRBJ1-2, with 7 nucleotides matching TRBD1. Germline V gene data show CDR1 as SNHLY and CDR2 as FYNNEI. The CDR3 runs 14 residues. With 6 bases clipped from V and 2 bases from J, the junction kept 6 bases outside the gene matches. In DNA, the CDR3 is TGTGCCAGCAGGGGGGACAGCCTGAACTATGGCTACACCTTC. It yields the protein CASRGDSLNYGYTF. The whole variable domain, filled in from reference TRBV2 and TRBJ1-2, reads EPEVTQTPSHQVTQMGQEVILRCVPISNHLYFYWYRQILGQKVEFLVSFYNNEISEKSEIFDDQFSVERPDGSNFTLKIRSTKLEDSAMYFCASRGDSLNYGYTFGSGTRLTVV.

The gene calls are TRBV11-2 and TRBJ2-5, with D possibly matching TRBD1 (5 bases). The V end was cut by 5 bases, the J end by 0 bases, with 16 bases between. CDR3 length: 16 amino acids. Germline V gene sequence: CDR1 SGHAT, CDR2 FQNNGV. The CDR3, as DNA: TGTGCCAGCAGCCACTCATTTCAGGGCTACCAAGAGACCCAGTACTTC. Amino acids: CASSHSFQGYQETQYF.

This rearrangement joins TRBV7-9 to TRBJ2-5; 14 bases agree with TRBD2. The CDR3 is made up of 15 amino acids. Germline CDR1 and CDR2: SEHNR and FQNEAQ (reference sequence). V shed 5 bases and J 4 bases; nucleotides not matched to a gene: 3. DNA of the CDR3: TGTGCCAGCAGCCTTGGACTAGCGGGAGGAGAGACCCAGTACTTC. Encoded protein: CASSLGLAGGETQYF.

Only one count was recorded for this clone. The chain uses TRBV9 and TRBJ1-4, with D possibly matching TRBD1 (6 bases). V was pared by 0 bases and J by 0 bases, with 12 bases between. The germline V gene encodes CDR1 SGDLS and CDR2 YYNGEE. CDR3 size: 17 residues. CDR3 protein: CASSVGQGIPTNEKLFF. The CDR3 bases are TGTGCCAGCAGCGTAGGGCAGGGGATCCCAACTAATGAAAAACTGTTTTTT.

The chain employs TRBV10-3 and TRBJ1-6, with 10 bases matching TRBD1. Germline assignment: CDR1 ENHRY and CDR2 SYGVKD. V gave up 4 bases and J gave up 8 bases; unmatched junction bases: 2. CDR3 size: 14 residues. The chain's CDR3 is CAISAGTGDSPLHF. CDR3 nucleotide sequence: TGTGCCATCAGTGCCGGGACAGGGGATTCACCCCTCCACTTT.

The rearrangement links TRBV4-1 to TRBJ2-1; 7 nucleotides align to TRBD1. J lost 8 bases, V lost 4 bases, and 2 bases had no gene match. CDR1 and CDR2 (germline): MGHRA, YSYEKL. The CDR3 consists of 12 residues. The CDR3: CASSPDRDEQFF. DNA of the CDR3: TGCGCCAGCAGCCCCGACAGGGATGAGCAGTTCTTC.

V gene TRBV5-6 combines with J gene TRBJ2-7; 7 bases are a match to TRBD1. The germline gives CDR1 SGHDT, CDR2 YYEEEE. The CDR3 is made up of 13 amino acids. The V segment lost 2 bases and the J segment 3 bases; nucleotides outside the gene matches: 2. CDR3 nucleotides: TGTGCCAGCAGCTTTACAGGGGACTACGAGCAGTACTTC. Protein product: CASSFTGDYEQYF.

The chain carries TRBV5-1 and TRBJ2-7; 12 bases agree with TRBD2. The CDR3 runs 16 residues. V trimming: 5 bases; J trimming: 5 bases; junction bases outside the gene matches: 11. CDR1 and CDR2 from the germline V gene are SGHRS and YFSETQ. The CDR3 DNA is TGCGCCAGCAGTCAGACTAGCGGGAGAGCAACCCACGAGCAGTACTTC. Its translation is CASSQTSGRATHEQYF.

The CDR3 coding sequence is TGTGCCAGCACCATAAACCCCGGGACAGGTCTTGAAAAACTGTTTTTT. Translating it yields CASTINPGTGLEKLFF. The rearrangement uses TRBV13 and TRBJ1-4, with 8 bases fitting TRBD1. V dropped 7 bases and J dropped 7; count of bases not matched to a gene: 14. This CDR3 region has 16 residues. The germline CDR1 and CDR2 sequences are PRHDT and FYEKMQ (reference sequence).

V and J are TRBV9 and TRBJ2-1; 9 bases fit TRBD1. The junction had 5 bases not matched to a gene; V was cut back by 2 bases and J by 5 bases. The CDR3 is made up of 15 amino acids. Germline V gene sequence: CDR1 SGDLS, CDR2 YYNGEE. CDR3 loop: CASSVDRGAHNEQFF. Here the CDR3 DNA reads TGTGCCAGCAGCGTTGACAGGGGGGCCCACAATGAGCAGTTCTTC.

The V and J genes are TRBV7-8 and TRBJ2-1, with a possible D match to TRBD2 (6 bases). Germline V gives CDR1 SGHVS, CDR2 FQNEAQ. V gave up 5 bases and J gave up 3 bases, with 11 bases separating them. The CDR3 contains 14 residues. CDR3: CASSPTRYYNEQFF. CDR3 coding DNA: TGTGCCAGCAGCCCGACTAGATACTACAATGAGCAGTTCTTC.

J is TRBJ2-5 and V is TRBV7-2; D is perhaps TRBD1 (6 bases). V was trimmed by 1 base and J by 1 base, leaving 10 bases between them. CDR3 length: 15 residues. The germline CDR1 and CDR2 sequences are SGHTA and FQGNSA. CDR3 residues: CASSLGTVFQETQYF. DNA for the CDR3: TGTGCCAGCAGCTTAGGGACAGTTTTCCAAGAGACCCAGTACTTC.

V is TRBV5-1 and J is TRBJ1-1; 9 nucleotides match TRBD1. The V and J ends lost 4 bases and 5 bases, in that order; junction bases with no gene match: 9. Germline loops: CDR1 SGHRS, CDR2 YFSETQ. The CDR3 has 15 amino acids. The CDR3 reads CASSARQGEGTEAFF. The CDR3 bases are TGCGCCAGCAGCGCCCGACAGGGGGAGGGAACTGAAGCTTTCTTT.

V gene TRBV6-2 or TRBV6-3 combines with J gene TRBJ1-3; 7 nucleotides line up with TRBD1. Germline trimming cut 4 bases from V and 0 bases from J; bases unmatched to any gene: 6. CDR3 length: 16 residues. Germline CDR1 reads MNHEY; CDR2 reads SVGEGT. CDR3 bases: TGTGCCAGCAGTTGGCCCCGGGACAGCTCTGGAAACACCATATATTTT. Amino acids: CASSWPRDSSGNTIYF.

The chain has TRBV7-9 and TRBJ1-2; D gene ambiguous. The CDR3 loop spans 13 amino acids. V was pared by 9 bases and J by 4 bases, with 15 bases between. CDR1 and CDR2 (germline): SEHNR, FQNEAQ (reference sequence). Written as DNA, the CDR3 is TGTGCCAGTCCCTCAGGTGCAGGCTATGGCTACACCTTC. Amino acids: CASPSGAGYGYTF.

This clone is a singleton in its sample. J is TRBJ2-5 and V is TRBV6-5, with 8 bases identical to TRBD2. Germline CDR1 and CDR2: MNHEY and SVGAGI. CDR3 size: 12 residues. Germline trimming cut 6 bases from V and 3 bases from J; bases unmatched to any gene: 0. CDR3 region: CASRRGEETQYF. As DNA, the CDR3 is TGTGCCAGCAGGCGGGGGGAAGAGACCCAGTACTTC.

The chain employs TRBV10-2 and TRBJ1-5; the D is unclear. V was trimmed by 0 bases and J by 2 bases, leaving 8 bases between them. Germline lookup yields CDR1 WSHSY and CDR2 SAAADI. This CDR3 is built from 15 residues. CDR3 nucleotide sequence: TGCGCCAGCAGTGAGTCTGGGGAGGGCAATCAGCCCCAGCATTTT. Translated, it gives CASSESGEGNQPQHF.